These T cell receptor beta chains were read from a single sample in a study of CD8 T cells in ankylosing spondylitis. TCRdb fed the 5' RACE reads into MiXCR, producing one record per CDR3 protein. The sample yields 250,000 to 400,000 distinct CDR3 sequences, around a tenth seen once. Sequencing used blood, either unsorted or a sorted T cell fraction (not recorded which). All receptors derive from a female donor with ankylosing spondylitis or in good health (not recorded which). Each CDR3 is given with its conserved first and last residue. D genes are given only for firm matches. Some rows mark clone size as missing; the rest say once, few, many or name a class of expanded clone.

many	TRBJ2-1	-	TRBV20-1	CSASRTAYNEQFF	TGCAGTGCTAGCCGGACTGCCTACAATGAGCAGTTCTTC
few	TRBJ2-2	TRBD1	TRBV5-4	CASSSGTALKVAITGELFF	TGTGCCAGCAGCTCCGGGACAGCGCTAAAGGTCGCCATCACCGGGGAGCTGTTTTTT
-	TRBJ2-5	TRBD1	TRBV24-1	CATSDPKTGRETQYF	TGTGCCACCAGTGATCCAAAGACAGGGCGCGAGACCCAGTACTTC
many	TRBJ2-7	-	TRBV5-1	CASSESPGGYEQYF	TGCGCCAGCAGCGAGTCTCCAGGAGGCTACGAGCAGTACTTC
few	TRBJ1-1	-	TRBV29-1	CSVFTRVGVNTEAFF	TGCAGCGTTTTTACCAGGGTGGGGGTGAACACTGAAGCTTTCTTT
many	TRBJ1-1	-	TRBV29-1	CSVVTYPADTEAFF	TGCAGCGTTGTAACATACCCTGCGGACACTGAAGCTTTCTTT
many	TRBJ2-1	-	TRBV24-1	CATRTGLDGEQFF	TGTGCCACCAGGACGGGATTAGACGGTGAGCAGTTCTTC
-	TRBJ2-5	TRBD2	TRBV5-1	CASSSGAGGVQETQYF	TGCGCCAGCAGCTCTGGAGCGGGAGGGGTTCAAGAGACCCAGTACTTC
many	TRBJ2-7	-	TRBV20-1	CSGRVYEQYF	TGCAGTGGTCGAGTCTACGAGCAGTACTTC
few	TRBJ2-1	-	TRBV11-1	CASSLASRAIRGNEQFF	TGTGCCAGCAGCTTAGCGAGCAGGGCGATTAGAGGAAATGAGCAGTTCTTC
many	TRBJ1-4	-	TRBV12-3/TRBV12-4	CASSLVQGNEKLFF	TGTGCCAGCAGTTTAGTTCAGGGGAATGAAAAACTGTTTTTT
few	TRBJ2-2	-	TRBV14	CASSQDLKVGELFF	TGTGCCAGCAGCCAAGATTTGAAGGTCGGGGAGCTGTTTTTT
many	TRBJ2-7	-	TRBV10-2	CASSERGGVYEQYF	TGCGCCAGCAGTGAGAGAGGAGGGGTCTACGAGCAGTACTTC
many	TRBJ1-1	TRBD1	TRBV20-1	CSARKGALNTEAFF	TGCAGTGCTCGAAAGGGGGCGTTGAACACTGAAGCTTTCTTT
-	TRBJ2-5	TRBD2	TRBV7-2	CASSLASGGGETQSF	TGTGCCAGCAGCTTAGCATCAGGTGGGGGGGAGACCCAGTCCTTC
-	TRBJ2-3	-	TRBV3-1	CASSHRVPQGTDTQYF	TGTGCCAGCAGCCATAGAGTCCCCCAGGGCACAGATACGCAGTATTTT
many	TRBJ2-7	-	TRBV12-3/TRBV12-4	CASSPDRTSYEQYF	TGTGCCAGCAGCCCCGACAGGACGAGCTACGAGCAGTACTTC